This entry concerns a single T cell receptor (beta chain). Per the original methods: The assay estimated nucleated cells by amplifying reference gene primers. Clones were sequenced by immunoSEQ multiplex PCR, and TCRdb holds only the in-frame ones, with some missing. V, J and clone size were drawn from that table, and D and trimming were deduced from the DNA. Altogether 200,000 to 300,000 clones are present, around 88% being singletons, with the ten largest covering roughly 2.4%. These data belong to a study of blood T cell repertoires in COVID-19. Overall study: T cells, B-cell-depleted T cells, or PBMCs provided the cDNA or gDNA that served as material.

The CDR3 is 17 amino acids. Germline lookup yields CDR1 SEHNR and CDR2 FQNEAQ (reference sequence). Trimming took 3 bases from V and 5 from J; bases not matched to a gene: 11. Assignment of participants to cohorts was predicated upon participant-reported clinical history. This sequence joins TRBV7-9 and TRBJ2-5; TRBD2 matches at 11 bases. Sequencing was done on a sample of PBMCs or T cells enriched from blood (not recorded which). The clonotype comes from a woman aged 40 to 49 with acute COVID-19. As DNA, the CDR3 is TGTGCCAGCAGCTTTCTGACTAGCGGGATCTGGAAGGAGACCCAGTACTTC. Encoded protein: CASSFLTSGIWKETQYF.